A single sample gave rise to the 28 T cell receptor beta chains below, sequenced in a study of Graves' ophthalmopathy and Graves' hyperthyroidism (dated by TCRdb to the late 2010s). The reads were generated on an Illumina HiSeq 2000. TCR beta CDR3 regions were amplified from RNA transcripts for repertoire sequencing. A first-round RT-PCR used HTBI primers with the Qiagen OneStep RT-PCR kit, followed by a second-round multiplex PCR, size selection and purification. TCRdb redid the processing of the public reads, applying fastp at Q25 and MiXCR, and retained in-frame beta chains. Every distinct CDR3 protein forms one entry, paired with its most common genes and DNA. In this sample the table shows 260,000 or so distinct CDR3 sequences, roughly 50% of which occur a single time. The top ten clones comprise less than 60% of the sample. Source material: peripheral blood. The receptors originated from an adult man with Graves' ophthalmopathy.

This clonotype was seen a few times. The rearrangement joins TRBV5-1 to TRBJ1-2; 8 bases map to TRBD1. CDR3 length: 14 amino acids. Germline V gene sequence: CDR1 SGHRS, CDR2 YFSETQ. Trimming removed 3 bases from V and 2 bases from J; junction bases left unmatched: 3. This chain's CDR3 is CASSSRQGNYGYTF. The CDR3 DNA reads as TGCGCCAGCAGCTCCCGACAGGGGAACTATGGCTACACCTTC.

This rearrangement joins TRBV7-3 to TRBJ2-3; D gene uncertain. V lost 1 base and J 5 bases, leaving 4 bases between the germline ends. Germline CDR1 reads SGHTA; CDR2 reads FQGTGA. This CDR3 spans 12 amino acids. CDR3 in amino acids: CASSLNRDTQYF. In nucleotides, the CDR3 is TGTGCCAGCAGCTTAAATCGAGATACGCAGTATTTT.

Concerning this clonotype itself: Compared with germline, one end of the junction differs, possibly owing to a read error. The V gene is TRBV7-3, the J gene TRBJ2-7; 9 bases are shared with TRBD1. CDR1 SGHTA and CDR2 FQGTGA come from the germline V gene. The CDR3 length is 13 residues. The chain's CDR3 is CASSSGTGSEQYF. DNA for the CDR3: TGTGCTAGCAGCTCCGGGACAGGGAGCGAGCAGTACTTC. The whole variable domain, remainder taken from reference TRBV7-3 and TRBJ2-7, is GAGVSQTPSNKVTEKGKYVELRCDPISGHTALYWYRQSLGQGPEFLIYFQGTGAADDSGLPNDRFFAVRPEGSVSTLKIQRTERGDSAVYLCASSSGTGSEQYFGPGTRLTVT.

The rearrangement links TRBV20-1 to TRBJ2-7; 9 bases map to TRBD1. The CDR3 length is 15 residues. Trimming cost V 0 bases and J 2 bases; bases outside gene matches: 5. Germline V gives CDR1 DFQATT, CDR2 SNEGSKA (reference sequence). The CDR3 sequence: CSARDAGTGTYEQYF. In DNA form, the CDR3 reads TGCAGTGCTAGAGATGCCGGGACAGGGACCTACGAGCAGTACTTC.

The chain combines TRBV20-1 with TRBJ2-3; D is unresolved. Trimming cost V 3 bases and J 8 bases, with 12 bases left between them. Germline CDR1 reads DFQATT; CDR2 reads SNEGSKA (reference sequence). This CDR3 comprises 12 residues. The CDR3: CSASVPLGTQYF. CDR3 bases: TGCAGTGCTAGTGTTCCCCTGGGTACGCAGTATTTT.

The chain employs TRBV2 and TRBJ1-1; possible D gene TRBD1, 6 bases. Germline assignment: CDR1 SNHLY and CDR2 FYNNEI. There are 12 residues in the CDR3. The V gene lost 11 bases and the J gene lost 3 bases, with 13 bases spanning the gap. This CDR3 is CAGGGAYTEAFF. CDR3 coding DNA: TGTGCCGGGGGGGGGGCTTACACTGAAGCTTTCTTT.

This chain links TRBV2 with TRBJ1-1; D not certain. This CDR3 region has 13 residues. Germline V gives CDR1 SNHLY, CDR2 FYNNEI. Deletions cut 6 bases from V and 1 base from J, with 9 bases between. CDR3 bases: TGTGCCAGCAGCACGGAGGGGAACACTGAAGCTTTCTTT. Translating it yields CASSTEGNTEAFF.

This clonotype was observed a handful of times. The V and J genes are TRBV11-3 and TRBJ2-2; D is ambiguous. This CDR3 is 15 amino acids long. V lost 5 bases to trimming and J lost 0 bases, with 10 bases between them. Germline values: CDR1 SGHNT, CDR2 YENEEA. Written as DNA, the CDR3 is TGTGCCAGCAGCCCGACGGCTTCGAACACCGGGGAGCTGTTTTTT. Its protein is CASSPTASNTGELFF.

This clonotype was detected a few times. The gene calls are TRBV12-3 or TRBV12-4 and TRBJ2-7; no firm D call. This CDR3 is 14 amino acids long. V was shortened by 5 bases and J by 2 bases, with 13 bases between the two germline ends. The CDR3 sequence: CASSLHGTTYEQYF. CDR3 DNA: TGTGCCAGCAGTCTCCACGGCACCACCTACGAGCAGTACTTC.

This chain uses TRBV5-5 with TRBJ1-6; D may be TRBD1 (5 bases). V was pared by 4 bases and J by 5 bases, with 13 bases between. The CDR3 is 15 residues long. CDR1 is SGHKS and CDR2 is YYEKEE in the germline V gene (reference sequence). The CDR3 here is CASSPTGQDNSPLHF. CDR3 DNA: TGTGCCAGCAGCCCTACAGGTCAGGATAATTCACCCCTCCACTTT.

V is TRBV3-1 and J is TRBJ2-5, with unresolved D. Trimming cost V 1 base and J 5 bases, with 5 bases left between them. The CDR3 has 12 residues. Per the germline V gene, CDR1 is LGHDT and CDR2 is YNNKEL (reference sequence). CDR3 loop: CASSQVDETQYF. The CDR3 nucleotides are TGTGCCAGCAGCCAAGTCGATGAGACCCAGTACTTC.

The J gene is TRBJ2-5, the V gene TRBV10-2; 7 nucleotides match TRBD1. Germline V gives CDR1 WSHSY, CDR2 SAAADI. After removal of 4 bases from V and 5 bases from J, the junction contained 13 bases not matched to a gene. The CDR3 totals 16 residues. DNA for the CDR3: TGCGCCAGCAGTGCTAGGTCCCCGACAGGGCAGGAGACCCAGTACTTC. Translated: CASSARSPTGQETQYF.

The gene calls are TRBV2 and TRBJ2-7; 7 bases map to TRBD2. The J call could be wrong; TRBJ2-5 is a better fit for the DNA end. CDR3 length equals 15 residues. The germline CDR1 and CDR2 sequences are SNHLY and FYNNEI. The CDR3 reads CASSVRRAGEETQYF. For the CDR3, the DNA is TGTGCCAGCAGTGTACGTCGGGCGGGAGAAGAGACCCAGTACTTC.

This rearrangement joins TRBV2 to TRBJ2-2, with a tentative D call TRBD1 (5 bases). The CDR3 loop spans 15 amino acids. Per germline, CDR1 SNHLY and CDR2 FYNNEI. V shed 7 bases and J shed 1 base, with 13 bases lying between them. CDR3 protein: CASTWGTLNTGELFF. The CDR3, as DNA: TGTGCCAGCACCTGGGGCACCCTGAACACCGGGGAGCTGTTTTTT.

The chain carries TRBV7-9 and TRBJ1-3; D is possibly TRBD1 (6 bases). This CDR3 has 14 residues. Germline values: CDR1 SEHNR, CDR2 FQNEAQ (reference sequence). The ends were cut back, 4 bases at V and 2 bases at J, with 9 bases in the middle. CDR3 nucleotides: TGTGCCAGCAGCTCGGGGGGCGCTGGAAACACCATATATTTT. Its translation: CASSSGGAGNTIYF.

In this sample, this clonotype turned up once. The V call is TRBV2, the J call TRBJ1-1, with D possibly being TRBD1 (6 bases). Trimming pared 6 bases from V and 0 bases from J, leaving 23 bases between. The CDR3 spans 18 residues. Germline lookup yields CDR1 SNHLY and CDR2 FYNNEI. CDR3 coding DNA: TGTGCCAGCAGGCCCGCGTGGGGGGCGGATACGATGAACACTGAAGCTTTCTTT. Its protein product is CASRPAWGADTMNTEAFF.

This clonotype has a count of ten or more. CDR3 sequence reads: CSVAGSTTYEQYF. CDR3 nucleotides: TGCAGCGTGGCCGGGTCCACCACCTACGAGCAGTACTTC. The chain is built from TRBV29-1 and TRBJ2-7; D gene ambiguous. CDR1 is SQVTM and CDR2 is ANQGSEA in the germline V gene. V lost 6 bases, J lost 2 bases, and 14 bases lay in between. The CDR3 is 13 amino acids.

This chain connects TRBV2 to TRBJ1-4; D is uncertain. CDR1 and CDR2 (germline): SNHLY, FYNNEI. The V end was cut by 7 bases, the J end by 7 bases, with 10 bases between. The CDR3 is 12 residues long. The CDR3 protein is CASMDPAEKLFF. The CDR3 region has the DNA TGTGCCAGCATGGATCCTGCTGAAAAACTGTTTTTT.

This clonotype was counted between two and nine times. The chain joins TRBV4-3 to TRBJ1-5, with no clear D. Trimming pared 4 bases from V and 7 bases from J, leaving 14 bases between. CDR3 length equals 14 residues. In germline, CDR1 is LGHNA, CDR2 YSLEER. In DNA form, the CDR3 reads TGCGCCAGCAGCCCCCCCAACCAGCGACAGCCCCAGCATTTT. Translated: CASSPPNQRQPQHF.

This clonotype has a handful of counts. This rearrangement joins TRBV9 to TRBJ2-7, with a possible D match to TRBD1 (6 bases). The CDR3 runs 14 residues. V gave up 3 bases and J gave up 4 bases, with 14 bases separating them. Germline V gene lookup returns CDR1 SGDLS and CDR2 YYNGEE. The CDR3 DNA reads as TGTGCCAGCAGCGCCTCGGGACACCATTACGAGCAGTACTTC. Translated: CASSASGHHYEQYF.

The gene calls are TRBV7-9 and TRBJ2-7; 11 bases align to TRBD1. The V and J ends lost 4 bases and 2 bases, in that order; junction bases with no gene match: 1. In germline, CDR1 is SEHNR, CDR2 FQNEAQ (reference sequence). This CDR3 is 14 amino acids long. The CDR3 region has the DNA TGTGCCAGCAGCTGGGGACAGGGGGCCTACGAGCAGTACTTC. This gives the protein CASSWGQGAYEQYF.

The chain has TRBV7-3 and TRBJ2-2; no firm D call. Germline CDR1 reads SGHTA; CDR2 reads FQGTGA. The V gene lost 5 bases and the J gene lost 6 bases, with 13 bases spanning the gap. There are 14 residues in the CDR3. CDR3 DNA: TGTGCCAGCAGCCCACCTGGCTCCGCCGGGGAGCTGTTTTTT. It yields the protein CASSPPGSAGELFF.

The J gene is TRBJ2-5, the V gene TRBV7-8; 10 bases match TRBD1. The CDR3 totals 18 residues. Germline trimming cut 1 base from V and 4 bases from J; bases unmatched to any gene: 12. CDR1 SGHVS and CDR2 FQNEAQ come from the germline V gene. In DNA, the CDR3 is TGTGCCAGCAGCTTAGGGTACGACAGGGGGCGTGGAGGAGAGACCCAGTACTTC. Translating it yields CASSLGYDRGRGGETQYF.

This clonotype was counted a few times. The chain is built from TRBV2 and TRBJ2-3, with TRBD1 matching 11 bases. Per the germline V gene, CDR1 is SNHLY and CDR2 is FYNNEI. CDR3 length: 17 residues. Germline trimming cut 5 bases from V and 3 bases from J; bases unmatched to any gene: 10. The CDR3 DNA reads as TGTGCCAGCAGTCCACCAATCGGACAGGGGGCTACAGATACGCAGTATTTT. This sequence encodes CASSPPIGQGATDTQYF.

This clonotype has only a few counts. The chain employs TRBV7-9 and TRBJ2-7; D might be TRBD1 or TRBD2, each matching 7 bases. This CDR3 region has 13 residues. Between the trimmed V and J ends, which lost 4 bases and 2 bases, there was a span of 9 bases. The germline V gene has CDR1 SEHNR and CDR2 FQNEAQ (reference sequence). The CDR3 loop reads CASSSGGAYEQYF. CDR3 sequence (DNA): TGTGCCAGCAGCTCAGGGGGGGCCTACGAGCAGTACTTC.

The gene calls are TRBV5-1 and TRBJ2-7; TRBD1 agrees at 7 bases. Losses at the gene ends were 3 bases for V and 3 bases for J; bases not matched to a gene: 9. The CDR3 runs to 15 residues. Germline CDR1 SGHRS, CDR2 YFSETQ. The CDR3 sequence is CASSSSTGRGYEQYF. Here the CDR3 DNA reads TGCGCCAGCAGCTCGTCGACAGGGCGAGGCTACGAGCAGTACTTC.

For the CDR3, the DNA is TGCAGTGCTGCCAGGAGGGGAACTGAAGCTTTCTTT. Its translation: CSAARRGTEAFF. The J gene is TRBJ1-1, the V gene TRBV20-1, with D perhaps matching TRBD1 (5 bases). The CDR3 runs 12 residues. V was pared by 5 bases and J by 5 bases, with 12 bases between. Germline V gene sequence: CDR1 DFQATT, CDR2 SNEGSKA (reference sequence).

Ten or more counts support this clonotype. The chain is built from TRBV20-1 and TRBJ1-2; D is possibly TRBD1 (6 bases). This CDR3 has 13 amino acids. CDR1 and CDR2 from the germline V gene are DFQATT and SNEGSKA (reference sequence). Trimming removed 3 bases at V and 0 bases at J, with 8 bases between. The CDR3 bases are TGCAGTGCTAGGGACAGCGCTAACTATGGCTACACCTTC. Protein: CSARDSANYGYTF.